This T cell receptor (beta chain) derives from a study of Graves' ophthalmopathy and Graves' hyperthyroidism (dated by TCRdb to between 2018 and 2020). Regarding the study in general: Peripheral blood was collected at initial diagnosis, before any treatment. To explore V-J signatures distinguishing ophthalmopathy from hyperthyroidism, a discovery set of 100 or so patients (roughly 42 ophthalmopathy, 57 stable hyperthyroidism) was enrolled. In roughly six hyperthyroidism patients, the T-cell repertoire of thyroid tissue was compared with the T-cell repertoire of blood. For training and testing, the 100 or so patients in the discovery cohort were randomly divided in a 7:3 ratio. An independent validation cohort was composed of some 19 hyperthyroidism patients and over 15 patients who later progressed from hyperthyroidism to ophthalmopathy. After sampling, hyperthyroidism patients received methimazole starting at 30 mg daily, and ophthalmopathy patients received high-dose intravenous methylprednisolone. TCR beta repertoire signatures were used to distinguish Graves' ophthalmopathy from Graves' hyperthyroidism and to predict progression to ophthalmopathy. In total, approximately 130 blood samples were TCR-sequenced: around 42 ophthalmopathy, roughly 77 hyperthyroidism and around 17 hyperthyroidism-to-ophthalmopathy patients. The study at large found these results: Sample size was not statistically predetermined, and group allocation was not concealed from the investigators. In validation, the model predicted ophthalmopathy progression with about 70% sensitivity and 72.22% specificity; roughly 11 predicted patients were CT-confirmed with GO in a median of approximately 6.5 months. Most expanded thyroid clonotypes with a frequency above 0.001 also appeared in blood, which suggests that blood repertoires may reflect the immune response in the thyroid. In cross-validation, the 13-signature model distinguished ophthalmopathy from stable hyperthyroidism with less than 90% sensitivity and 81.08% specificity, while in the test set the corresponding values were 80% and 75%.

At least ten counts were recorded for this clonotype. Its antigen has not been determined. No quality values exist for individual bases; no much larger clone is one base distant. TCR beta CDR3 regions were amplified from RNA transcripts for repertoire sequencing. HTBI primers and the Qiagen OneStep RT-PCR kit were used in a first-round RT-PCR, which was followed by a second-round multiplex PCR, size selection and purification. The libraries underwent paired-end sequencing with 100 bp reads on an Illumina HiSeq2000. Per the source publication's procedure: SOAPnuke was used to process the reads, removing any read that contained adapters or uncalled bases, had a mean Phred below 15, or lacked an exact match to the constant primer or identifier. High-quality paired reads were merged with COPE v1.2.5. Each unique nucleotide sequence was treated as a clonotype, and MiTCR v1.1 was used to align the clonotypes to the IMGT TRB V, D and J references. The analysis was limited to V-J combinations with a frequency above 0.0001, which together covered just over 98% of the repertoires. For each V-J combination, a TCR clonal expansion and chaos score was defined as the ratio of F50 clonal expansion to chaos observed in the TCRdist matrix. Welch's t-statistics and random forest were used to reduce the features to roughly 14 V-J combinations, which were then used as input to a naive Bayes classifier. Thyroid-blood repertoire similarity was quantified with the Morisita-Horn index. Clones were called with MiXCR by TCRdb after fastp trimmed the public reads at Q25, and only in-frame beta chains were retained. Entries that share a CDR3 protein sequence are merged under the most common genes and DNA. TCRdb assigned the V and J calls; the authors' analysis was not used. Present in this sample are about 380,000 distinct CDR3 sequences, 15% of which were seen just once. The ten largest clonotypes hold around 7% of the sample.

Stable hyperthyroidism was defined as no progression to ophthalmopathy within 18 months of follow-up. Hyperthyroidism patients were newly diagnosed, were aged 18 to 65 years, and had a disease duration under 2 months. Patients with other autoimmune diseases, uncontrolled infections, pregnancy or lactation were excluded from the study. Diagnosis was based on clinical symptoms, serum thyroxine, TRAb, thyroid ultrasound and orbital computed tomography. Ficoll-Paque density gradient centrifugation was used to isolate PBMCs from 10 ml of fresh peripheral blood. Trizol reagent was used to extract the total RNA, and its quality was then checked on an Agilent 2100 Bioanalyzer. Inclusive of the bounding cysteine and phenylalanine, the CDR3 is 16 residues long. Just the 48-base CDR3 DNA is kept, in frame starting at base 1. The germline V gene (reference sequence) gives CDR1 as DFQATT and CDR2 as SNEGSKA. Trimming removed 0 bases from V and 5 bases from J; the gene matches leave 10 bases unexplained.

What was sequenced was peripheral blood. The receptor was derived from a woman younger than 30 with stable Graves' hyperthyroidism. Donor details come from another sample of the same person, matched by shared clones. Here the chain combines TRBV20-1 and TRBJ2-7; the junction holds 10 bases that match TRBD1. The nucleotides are TGCAGTGCTAGAGATCGGAGGACAGGGGGTTTCGACGAGCAGTACTTC. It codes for CSARDRRTGGFDEQYF.